The clone carrying this TCR beta chain was observed a handful of times. As yet, its antigen is unknown. In terms of origin and age, donors were healthy Caucasian individuals from Russia aged roughly 6 to 95. The use of a sample-barcoded 5' primer and a J-beta primer mix characterized a second PCR of roughly 6 to 11 cycles. The authors tagged each cDNA molecule using a template-switch adaptor with 12 random nucleotides. In TCRdb, the 5' RACE reads were re-called with MiXCR into one record per CDR3 protein. The table has 650,000 to 900,000 distinct CDR3 sequences, 55% to 65% seen once. V trimming: 6 bases; J trimming: 9 bases; junction bases outside the gene matches: 8. The CDR3 runs 14 residues. CDR1 MGHDK and CDR2 SYGVNS come from the germline V gene. This record comes from a study of blood T cells in healthy people across ages. Study-level results: Estimates drawn from one million T cells were deemed to understate diversity.

The sequencing input was blood. The sequence derives from a man younger than 45 in good health. V gene TRBV25-1 combines with J gene TRBJ1-6, with TRBD1 matching 7 bases. The chain's CDR3 is CASSRQGLFSPLHF. The CDR3 DNA sequence: TGTGCCAGCAGCCGACAGGGTCTTTTTTCACCCCTCCACTTT. Full variable domain (remainder filled in from reference TRBV25-1 and TRBJ1-6): EADIYQTPRYLVIGTGKKITLECSQTMGHDKMYWYQQDPGMELHLIHYSYGVNSTEKGDLSSESTVSRIRTEHFPLTLESARPSHTSQYLCASSRQGLFSPLHFGNGTRLTVT.